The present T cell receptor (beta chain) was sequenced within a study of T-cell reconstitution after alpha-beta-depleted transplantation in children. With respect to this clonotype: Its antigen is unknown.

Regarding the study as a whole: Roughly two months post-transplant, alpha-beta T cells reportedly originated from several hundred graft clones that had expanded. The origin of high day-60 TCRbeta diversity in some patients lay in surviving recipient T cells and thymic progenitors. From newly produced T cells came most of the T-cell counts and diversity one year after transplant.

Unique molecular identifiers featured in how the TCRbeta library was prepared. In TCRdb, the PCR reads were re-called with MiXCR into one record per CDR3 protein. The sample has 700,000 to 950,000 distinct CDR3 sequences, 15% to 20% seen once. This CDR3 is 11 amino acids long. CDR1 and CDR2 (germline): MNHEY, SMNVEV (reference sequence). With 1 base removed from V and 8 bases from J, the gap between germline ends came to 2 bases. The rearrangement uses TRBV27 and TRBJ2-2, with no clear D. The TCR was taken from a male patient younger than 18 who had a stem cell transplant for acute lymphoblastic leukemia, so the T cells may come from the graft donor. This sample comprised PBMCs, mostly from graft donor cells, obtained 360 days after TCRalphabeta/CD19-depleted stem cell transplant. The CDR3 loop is CASSLWGELFF. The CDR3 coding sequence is TGTGCCAGCAGTTTATGGGGGGAGCTGTTTTTT.